This T cell receptor (beta chain) appears in the sequencing data of a study of cytomegalovirus exposure and HLA in healthy donors. A multiplex PCR was run with 60 Vbeta primers and 13 Jbeta primers. Produced via immunoSEQ multiplex PCR; TCRdb's table is partial and in-frame only. The sample includes roughly 160,000 clones, roughly 84% of them seen just once. From germline, CDR1 is SGHRS and CDR2 YFSETQ. The CDR3 covers 18 residues. V lost 1 base and J lost 0, with 14 bases in between. V gene TRBV5-1 combines with J gene TRBJ2-6; D gene uncertain. The sample was PBMCs. The receptor was derived from a man aged 25 to 40 in good health and CMV-seropositive. The CDR3 nucleotides read TGCGCCAGCAGCTTGTGGTTACACCGAAACTCTGGGGCCAACGTCCTGACTTTC. Protein sequence: CASSLWLHRNSGANVLTF.